These 27 T cell receptor beta chains were sequenced from one sample in a study of monozygotic twins with inflammatory bowel disease. TCRdb derives one entry per CDR3 protein from the 5' RACE reads, leaving out DNA. The sample's table shows 300,000 to 350,000 distinct CDR3 sequences. Sequencing was done on a sample of blood. These receptors all come from a human donor with ulcerative colitis or Crohn's disease, or a healthy co-twin of an affected twin (not recorded which).

The chain uses TRBV4-1 and TRBJ2-5; with no DNA, the TCRdb D assignment of TRBD2 cannot be verified. Germline loops: CDR1 MGHRA, CDR2 YSYEKL. The CDR3 length is 15 residues. CDR3 amino acids: CASSPRGNSKETQYF.

This chain joins TRBV25-1 and TRBJ2-6. The CDR3 length is 15 residues. The germline CDR1 and CDR2 sequences are MGHDK and SYGVNS. This CDR3 is CASSVTGSGANVLTF.

The J gene is TRBJ2-2, the V gene TRBV5-1; TCRdb's D call of TRBD1 is untestable without DNA. This CDR3 has 15 amino acids. Germline V gives CDR1 SGHRS, CDR2 YFSETQ. Here the CDR3 reads CASSSQGPNTGELFF.

The gene calls are TRBV10-3 and TRBJ2-3. CDR1 is ENHRY, CDR2 SYGVKD, per germline. CDR3 length: 17 amino acids. The CDR3 loop is CAISEPKPLVAADTQYF.

J is TRBJ2-3 and V is TRBV18; there is no DNA to check the TCRdb D call of TRBD2. Germline lookup yields CDR1 KGHSH and CDR2 LQKENI. This CDR3 spans 14 amino acids. The CDR3 sequence is CASSETSGRDTQYF.

The genes are TRBV4-1 and TRBJ2-2. The germline V gene encodes CDR1 MGHRA and CDR2 YSYEKL. The CDR3 length is 12 residues. The CDR3 sequence is CASSQRTGELFF.

The chain recombines TRBV5-6 with TRBJ2-3; with no DNA, the TCRdb D assignment of TRBD2 cannot be verified. This CDR3 region has 15 residues. From germline, CDR1 is SGHDT and CDR2 YYEEEE. This chain's CDR3 is CASSSTGRGVDTQYF. Filled out from reference TRBV5-6 and TRBJ2-3, the complete variable domain reads DAGVTQSPTHLIKTRGQQVTLRCSPKSGHDTVSWYQQALGQGPQFIFQYYEEEERQRGNFPDRFSGHQFPNYSSELNVNALLLGDSALYLCASSSTGRGVDTQYFGPGTRLTVL.

The chain joins TRBV5-1 to TRBJ2-3. The CDR3 loop spans 16 amino acids. The germline CDR1 and CDR2 sequences are SGHRS and YFSETQ. This CDR3 reads CASSLDPVPQVDTQYF.

The chain joins TRBV28 to TRBJ2-1; no DNA is available, so the TRBD2 call from TCRdb remains unchecked. Germline V gene data show CDR1 as MDHEN and CDR2 as SYDVKM. This CDR3 is built from 15 residues. The CDR3 reads CASSKAGGLYNEQFF. The full variable domain, its missing parts supplied by reference TRBV28 and TRBJ2-1, is DVKVTQSSRYLVKRTGEKVFLECVQDMDHENMFWYRQDPGLGLRLIYFSYDVKMKEKGDIPEGYSVSREKKERFSLILESASTNQTSMYLCASSKAGGLYNEQFFGPGTRLTVL.

This chain links TRBV5-1 with TRBJ2-1; TCRdb proposes TRBD1, but this gene call is untestable without DNA. Germline assignment: CDR1 SGHRS and CDR2 YFSETQ. The CDR3 spans 14 residues. CDR3 sequence: CASSPGALGNEQFF.

The chain links TRBV6-1 to TRBJ1-1. Germline CDR1 reads MNHNS; CDR2 reads SASEGT. CDR3 length equals 14 residues. Here the CDR3 reads CASRSSLGLAEAFF.

The chain is built from TRBV29-1 and TRBJ1-1; the TCRdb D gene call, TRBD1, has no DNA to confirm it. The CDR3 is 13 amino acids. In germline, CDR1 is SQVTM, CDR2 ANQGSEA. This CDR3 reads CSVERGGGTEAFF.

This chain links TRBV12-3 or TRBV12-4 with TRBJ2-7. The CDR3 has 12 residues. CDR3 residues: CASGSDSYEQYF.

The chain links TRBV5-6 to TRBJ1-1. The CDR3 length is 17 residues. The V gene's germline CDR1 is SGHDT and CDR2 YYEEEE. This CDR3 is CASSSLRGALLGTEAFF.

The V and J genes are TRBV20-1 and TRBJ2-1; TCRdb picks TRBD1, but there is no DNA to check that call. The CDR3 covers 12 residues. CDR1 is DFQATT and CDR2 is SNEGSKA in the germline V gene (reference sequence). The CDR3 protein is CSADGGTGEQFF.

CDR3 region: CASSRGGDRGSYEQYF. The chain links TRBV28 to TRBJ2-7; without DNA, the TCRdb call of TRBD2 cannot be checked. The CDR3 is 16 amino acids. The V gene's germline CDR1 is MDHEN and CDR2 SYDVKM.

The V gene is TRBV5-6, the J gene TRBJ2-3; TCRdb indicates TRBD1, and absent DNA this call remains unverified. CDR1 is SGHDT, CDR2 YYEEEE, per germline. The CDR3 is 15 residues long. Here the CDR3 reads CASSSDSGGTDTQYF.

The rearrangement uses TRBV7-9 and TRBJ2-3; the D call from TCRdb, TRBD2, cannot be confirmed without DNA. This CDR3 has 16 amino acids. Germline assignment: CDR1 SEHNR and CDR2 FQNEAQ (reference sequence). The CDR3 here is CASPRPDSNQVDTQYF. The full variable domain, in which reference TRBV7-9 and TRBJ2-3 provide the parts outside the CDR3, is DTGVSQNPRHKITKRGQNVTFRCDPISEHNRLYWYRQTLGQGPEFLTYFQNEAQLEKSRLLSDRFSAERPKGSFSTLEIQRTEQGDSAMYLCASPRPDSNQVDTQYFGPGTRLTVL.

The V gene is TRBV3-1, the J gene TRBJ1-6; TCRdb calls TRBD1, which cannot be checked without DNA. Germline V gene sequence: CDR1 LGHDT, CDR2 YNNKEL (reference sequence). CDR3 length equals 12 residues. CDR3 in amino acids: CASSQTGSPLHF.

The chain recombines TRBV20-1 with TRBJ2-7. The CDR3 covers 13 residues. The germline CDR1 and CDR2 sequences are DFQATT and SNEGSKA (reference sequence). The chain's CDR3 is CSGRRGAAYEQYF.

The V and J genes are TRBV2 and TRBJ2-7; the D call from TCRdb, TRBD1, cannot be confirmed without DNA. This CDR3 comprises 13 residues. Germline assignment: CDR1 SNHLY and CDR2 FYNNEI. The CDR3 loop is CASTRGQGYEQYF.

V usage is TRBV12-3 or TRBV12-4 and J usage is TRBJ1-3; the D call from TCRdb, TRBD1, cannot be confirmed without DNA. This CDR3 contains 16 residues. CDR3 region: CASRRPGTISGNTIYF.

V usage is TRBV7-2 and J usage is TRBJ2-2. This CDR3 is 11 amino acids long. Germline CDR1 is SGHTA and CDR2 is FQGNSA. This chain's CDR3 is CASSPRLELFF.

This chain links TRBV20-1 with TRBJ2-5; TCRdb's D call of TRBD2 is untestable without DNA. The CDR3 is made up of 14 amino acids. CDR1 is DFQATT and CDR2 is SNEGSKA in the germline V gene (reference sequence). CDR3 amino acids: CSARRSSGQETQYF.

This CDR3 is CASSQGDREHAEAFF. The chain couples TRBV4-1 to TRBJ1-1; TCRdb calls TRBD1, which cannot be checked without DNA. The CDR3 consists of 15 residues. CDR1 is MGHRA and CDR2 is YSYEKL in the germline V gene.

The V call is TRBV4-1, the J call TRBJ1-6; the D call of TRBD1 rests on TCRdb alone, since no DNA is present to check it. Germline V gene lookup returns CDR1 MGHRA and CDR2 YSYEKL. The CDR3 covers 13 residues. CDR3: CASSQGGNSPLHF.

This CDR3 is CASTRQGLVGNQPQHF. The chain combines TRBV21-1 with TRBJ1-5; TCRdb picks TRBD1, but there is no DNA to check that call. TRBV21-1 is a known pseudogene. The CDR3 totals 16 residues.